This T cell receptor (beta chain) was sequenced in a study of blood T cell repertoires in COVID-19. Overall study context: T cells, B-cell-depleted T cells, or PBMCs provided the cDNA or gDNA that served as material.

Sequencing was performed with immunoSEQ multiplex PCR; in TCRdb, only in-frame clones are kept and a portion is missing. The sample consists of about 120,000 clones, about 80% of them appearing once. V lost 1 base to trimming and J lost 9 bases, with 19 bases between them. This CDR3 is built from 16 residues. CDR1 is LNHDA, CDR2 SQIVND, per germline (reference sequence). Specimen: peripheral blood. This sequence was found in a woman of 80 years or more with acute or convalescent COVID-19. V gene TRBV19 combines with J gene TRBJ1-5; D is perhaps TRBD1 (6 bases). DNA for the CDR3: TGTGCCAGTAGTATAGGGATTGGATCAGGGGCCCGGCCCCAGCATTTT. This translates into CASSIGIGSGARPQHF.